A single sample is the source of the 10 T cell receptor beta chains below, sequenced in a study of T-cell reconstitution after alpha-beta-depleted transplantation in children. The TCRbeta library incorporated unique molecular identifiers. Each CDR3 protein is one row after TCRdb ran MiXCR on the PCR reads. The data hold 400,000 to 500,000 distinct CDR3 sequences, with 11% observed a single time. The sample consisted of PBMCs from the stem cell graft donor, taken from the stem cell graft. The source is a human donor who donated a stem cell graft to a child with acute myeloid leukemia.

This clonotype was recorded at least ten times. The chain employs TRBV12-3 or TRBV12-4 and TRBJ2-5; TRBD2 agrees at 9 bases. Trimming took 6 bases from V and 5 from J; bases not matched to a gene: 13. The CDR3 is 16 residues long. Here the CDR3 DNA reads TGTGCCAGCAGCCCTAAGGCGGGAGGGCCTTGGGAGACCCAGTACTTC. The encoded protein is CASSPKAGGPWETQYF.

This clonotype came up a few times. This chain uses TRBV7-6 with TRBJ2-7; tentative D call: TRBD2 (6 bases). Looked up from germline, CDR1 is SGHVS and CDR2 is FNYEAQ. This CDR3 has 14 amino acids. V was pared by 1 base and J by 4 bases, with 11 bases between. In DNA form, the CDR3 reads TGTGCCAGCAGCTTAGTAGGCGGGATGTACGAGCAGTACTTC. Encoded protein: CASSLVGGMYEQYF.

The chain joins TRBV6-1 to TRBJ2-7, with D maybe TRBD2 (6 bases). This CDR3 has 15 amino acids. Germline lookup yields CDR1 MNHNS and CDR2 SASEGT. V gave up 7 bases and J gave up 2 bases, with 18 bases separating them. Here the CDR3 DNA reads TGTGCCAGCAACTTAGCGGAATCGTCGCCCTACGAGCAGTACTTC. Protein sequence: CASNLAESSPYEQYF.

This clonotype has a count of ten or more. The chain couples TRBV7-2 to TRBJ2-7, with TRBD2 as a possible D gene (6 bases). Trimming pared 3 bases from V and 5 bases from J, leaving 14 bases between. This CDR3 has 14 residues. CDR1 SGHTA and CDR2 FQGNSA come from the germline V gene. This CDR3 is CASSFRRANDEQYF. The CDR3 bases are TGTGCCAGCAGCTTTAGGAGGGCCAACGACGAGCAGTACTTC.

The rearrangement uses TRBV29-1 and TRBJ2-5, with TRBD2 matching 9 bases. Germline CDR1 is SQVTM and CDR2 is ANQGSEA. The CDR3 runs to 14 residues. Trimming cost V 7 bases and J 3 bases; bases outside gene matches: 9. The CDR3 bases are TGCAGCGCCCAACCTAGCGGGAACAAAGAGACCCAGTACTTC. Translation gives CSAQPSGNKETQYF.

The V call is TRBV20-1, the J call TRBJ2-7, with D tentatively TRBD1 (5 bases). The germline V and J ends were trimmed by 1 base and 2 bases, with 6 bases remaining between them. Looked up from germline, CDR1 is DFQATT and CDR2 is SNEGSKA (reference sequence). CDR3 size: 12 residues. CDR3 bases: TGCAGTGCTAGAGGGACAACCTACGAGCAGTACGTC. It codes for CSARGTTYEQYV.

This rearrangement joins TRBV25-1 to TRBJ1-4; D unclear. Trimming took 5 bases from V and 0 from J, leaving 10 bases between them. The V gene's germline CDR1 is MGHDK and CDR2 SYGVNS. The CDR3 sequence is 15 residues long. The CDR3 spells CASSTSTATNEKLFF. In nucleotides, the CDR3 is TGTGCCAGCAGTACGTCTACCGCAACTAATGAAAAACTGTTTTTT.

V and J are TRBV6-4 and TRBJ2-1; tentatively, D is TRBD2 (6 bases). Germline V CDR1 and CDR2: MRHNA, SNTAGT. The CDR3 runs to 14 residues. V was trimmed by 4 bases and J by 2 bases, leaving 9 bases between them. For the CDR3, the DNA is TGTGCCAGCAGTGCCGGGAGTACCTACAATGAGCAGTTCTTC. This translates into CASSAGSTYNEQFF.

This clonotype showed up just a few times. This sequence joins TRBV27 and TRBJ2-7, with 7 positions matching TRBD1. This CDR3 is built from 14 residues. Per germline, CDR1 MNHEY and CDR2 SMNVEV (reference sequence). V lost 8 bases, J lost 5 bases, and 12 bases stayed unmatched. This CDR3 reads CASRRDSLAHEQYF. DNA for the CDR3: TGTGCCAGCCGACGGGACAGTTTGGCCCACGAGCAGTACTTC.

The J gene is TRBJ2-5, the V gene TRBV20-1; D not resolved. Germline lookup yields CDR1 DFQATT and CDR2 SNEGSKA (reference sequence). The V end was cut by 6 bases, the J end by 0 bases, with 11 bases between. This CDR3 has 13 amino acids. For the CDR3, the DNA is TGCAGTGCAACGGACGGAAACCAAGAGACCCAGTACTTC. It encodes CSATDGNQETQYF.